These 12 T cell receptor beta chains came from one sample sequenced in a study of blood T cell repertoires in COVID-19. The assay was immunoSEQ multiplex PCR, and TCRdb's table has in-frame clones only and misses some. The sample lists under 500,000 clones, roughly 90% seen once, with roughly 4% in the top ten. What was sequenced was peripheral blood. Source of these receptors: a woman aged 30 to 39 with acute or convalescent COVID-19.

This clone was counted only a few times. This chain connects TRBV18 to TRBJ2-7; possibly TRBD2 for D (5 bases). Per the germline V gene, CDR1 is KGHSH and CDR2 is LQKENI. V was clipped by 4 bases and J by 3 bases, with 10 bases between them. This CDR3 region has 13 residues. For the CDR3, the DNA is TGTGCCAGCTCACTGGGGAGTCTCTACGAGCAGTACTTC. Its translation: CASSLGSLYEQYF.

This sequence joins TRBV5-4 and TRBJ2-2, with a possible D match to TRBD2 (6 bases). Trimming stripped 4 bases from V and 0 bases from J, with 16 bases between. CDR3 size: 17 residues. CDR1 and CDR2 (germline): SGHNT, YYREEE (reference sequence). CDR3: CASSRSRDSANTGELFF. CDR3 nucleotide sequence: TGTGCCAGCAGCCGAAGCCGGGACTCCGCGAACACCGGGGAGCTGTTTTTT.

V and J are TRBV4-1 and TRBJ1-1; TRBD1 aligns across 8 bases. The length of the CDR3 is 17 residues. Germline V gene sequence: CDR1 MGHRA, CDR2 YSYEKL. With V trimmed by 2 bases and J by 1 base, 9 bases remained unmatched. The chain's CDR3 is CASSQNPDGTGNTEAFF. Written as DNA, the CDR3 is TGCGCCAGCAGCCAAAACCCTGACGGGACAGGGAACACTGAAGCTTTCTTT.

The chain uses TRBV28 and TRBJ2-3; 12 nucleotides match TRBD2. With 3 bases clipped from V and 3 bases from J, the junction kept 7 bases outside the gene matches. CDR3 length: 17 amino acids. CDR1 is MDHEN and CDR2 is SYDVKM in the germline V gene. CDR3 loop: CASSFGASGGVTDTQYF. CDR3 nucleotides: TGTGCCAGCAGTTTTGGAGCTAGCGGGGGGGTTACAGATACGCAGTATTTT.

CDR3 sequence: CASSLSLAGGSSYEQYF. As DNA, the CDR3 is TGTGCCAGCAGCTTATCACTAGCGGGGGGCAGCTCCTACGAGCAGTACTTC. The chain has TRBV13 and TRBJ2-7; 12 bases match TRBD2. CDR1 is PRHDT and CDR2 is FYEKMQ in the germline V gene (reference sequence). Trimming at V came to 2 bases and at J to 0 bases, leaving 5 bases not matched to a gene. This CDR3 spans 17 amino acids.

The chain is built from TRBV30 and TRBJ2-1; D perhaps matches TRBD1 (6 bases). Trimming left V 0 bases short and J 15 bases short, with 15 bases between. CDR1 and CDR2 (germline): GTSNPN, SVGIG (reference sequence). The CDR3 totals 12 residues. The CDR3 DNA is TGTGCCTGGAGTGTAAGAACAGGGTCGGCGTTCTTC. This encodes CAWSVRTGSAFF.

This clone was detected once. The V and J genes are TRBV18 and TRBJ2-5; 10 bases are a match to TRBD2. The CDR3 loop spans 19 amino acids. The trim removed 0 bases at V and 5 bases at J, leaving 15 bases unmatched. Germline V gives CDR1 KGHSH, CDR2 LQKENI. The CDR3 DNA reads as TGTGCCAGCTCACCACCGGGTATTCTAGCGGGGGCCACTTGGGAGACCCAGTACTTC. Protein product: CASSPPGILAGATWETQYF.

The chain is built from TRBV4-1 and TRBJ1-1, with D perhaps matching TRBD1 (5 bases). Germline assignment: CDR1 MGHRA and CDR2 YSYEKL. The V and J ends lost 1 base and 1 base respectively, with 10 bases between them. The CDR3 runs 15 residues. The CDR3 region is CASSQVARENTEAFF. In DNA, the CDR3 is TGCGCCAGCAGCCAAGTGGCCAGGGAGAACACTGAAGCTTTCTTT.

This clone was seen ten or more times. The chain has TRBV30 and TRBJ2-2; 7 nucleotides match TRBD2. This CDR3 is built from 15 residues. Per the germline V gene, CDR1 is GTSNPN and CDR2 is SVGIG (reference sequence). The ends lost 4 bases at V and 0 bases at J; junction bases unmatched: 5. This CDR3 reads CAWTLRGANTGELFF. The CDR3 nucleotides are TGTGCCTGGACCCTTCGGGGGGCGAACACCGGGGAGCTGTTTTTT.

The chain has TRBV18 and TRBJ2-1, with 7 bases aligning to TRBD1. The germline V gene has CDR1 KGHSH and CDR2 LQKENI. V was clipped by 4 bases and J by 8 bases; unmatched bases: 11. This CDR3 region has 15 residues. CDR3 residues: CASSLMTGPVDEQFF. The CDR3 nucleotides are TGTGCCAGCTCACTCATGACAGGGCCAGTAGATGAGCAGTTCTTC. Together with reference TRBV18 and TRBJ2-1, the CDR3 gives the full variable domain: NAGVMQNPRHLVRRRGQEARLRCSPMKGHSHVYWYRQLPEEGLKFMVYLQKENIIDESGMPKERFSAEFPKEGPSILRIQQVVRGDSAAYFCASSLMTGPVDEQFFGPGTRLTVL.

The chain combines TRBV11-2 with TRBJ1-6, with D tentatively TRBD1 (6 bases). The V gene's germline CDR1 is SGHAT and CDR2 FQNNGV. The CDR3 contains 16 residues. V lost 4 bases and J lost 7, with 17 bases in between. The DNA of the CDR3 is TGTGCCAGCAGCTCCCCCAGAGGGGGTGCGAATTCACCCCTCCACTTT. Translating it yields CASSSPRGGANSPLHF. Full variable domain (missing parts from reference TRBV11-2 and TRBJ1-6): EAGVAQSPRYKIIEKRQSVAFWCNPISGHATLYWYQQILGQGPKLLIQFQNNGVVDDSQLPKDRFSAERLKGVDSTLKIQPAKLEDSAVYLCASSSPRGGANSPLHFGNGTRLTVT.

The CDR3 spells CASSLVNSGAGYTF. Here the CDR3 DNA reads TGTGCCAGCAGCTTAGTAAATTCAGGGGCTGGCTACACCTTC. V is TRBV5-6 and J is TRBJ1-2; weak D call: TRBD1 (6 bases). V shed 2 bases and J shed 7 bases, with 15 bases lying between them. The CDR3 consists of 14 residues. The germline gives CDR1 SGHDT, CDR2 YYEEEE.